This TCR beta chain was sequenced for a study of control samples from healthy donors and cancer patients. Only one count was recorded for this clone. Libraries were prepared by immunoSEQ multiplex PCR; TCRdb keeps only in-frame clonotypes and omits some of them. The table has roughly 80,000 clones, roughly 90% seen once. The V gene's germline CDR1 is SGDLS and CDR2 YYNGEE. The CDR3 runs 15 residues. The germline V and J ends were trimmed by 1 base and 1 base, with 11 bases remaining between them. The sample taken for sequencing was PBMCs. The origin of this receptor is a woman in her fifties or sixties with head and neck cancer. This chain links TRBV9 with TRBJ2-5; perhaps D is TRBD1 or TRBD2 (5 bases each). The CDR3 DNA is TGTGCCAGCAGCGTAAGAGGGGCCCCCCAAGAGACCCAGTACTTC. Its protein product is CASSVRGAPQETQYF.